The clone carrying this T cell receptor beta chain appeared a single time. What it binds is not known. This sequence may be a read error, since a much larger clone differs from it by one base. In TCRdb, the multiplex PCR reads were re-called with MiXCR into one record per CDR3 protein. The sample lists more than 20,000 distinct CDR3 sequences, roughly 20% seen once, with approximately 15% in the top ten. The CDR3 contains 13 residues. V dropped 11 bases and J dropped 0 bases, with 11 bases sitting between them. Germline V gene data show CDR1 as LGHDT and CDR2 as YNNKEL (reference sequence). This sample is part of a study of breast tumors, draining lymph nodes, adjacent tissues. Study outcomes and limitations: Tumor repertoires ranked between lymph nodes and nontumor tissue in diversity, with V and J gene preferences. Findings are consistent with lymph node origin and intratumoral expansion of most tumor T cells. Data only fit, rather than demonstrated, lymph node origin of most tumor T cells.

Sequences were obtained from breast tumor tissue. The rearrangement uses TRBV3-1 and TRBJ1-3; D is perhaps TRBD1 (5 bases). This receptor was identified in a female donor with breast cancer. Some clones in this sample may be carry-over from other donors' samples. CDR3: CACRQFSGNTIYF. Written as DNA, the CDR3 is TGTGCCTGTCGACAGTTCTCTGGAAACACCATATATTTT.